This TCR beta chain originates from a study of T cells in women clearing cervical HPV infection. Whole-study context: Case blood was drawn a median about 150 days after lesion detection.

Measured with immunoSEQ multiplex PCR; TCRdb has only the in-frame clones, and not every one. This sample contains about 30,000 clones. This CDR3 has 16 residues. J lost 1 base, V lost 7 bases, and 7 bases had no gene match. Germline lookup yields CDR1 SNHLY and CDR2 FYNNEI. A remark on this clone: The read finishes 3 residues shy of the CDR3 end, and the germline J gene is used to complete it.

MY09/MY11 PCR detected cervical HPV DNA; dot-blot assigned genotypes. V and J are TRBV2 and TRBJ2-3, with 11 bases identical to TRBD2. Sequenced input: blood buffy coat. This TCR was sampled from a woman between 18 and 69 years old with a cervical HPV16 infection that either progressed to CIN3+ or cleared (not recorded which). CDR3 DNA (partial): TGTGCCAGCACCTCCCTAGCGGGAGGTGGCACAGATACG. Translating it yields CASTSLAGGGTDT. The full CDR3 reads CASTSLAGGGTDTQYF.